One and the same sample provided the 7 T cell receptor beta chains below, sequenced in a study of molecular identifiers for immune sequencing clone quantification. TCRdb used MiXCR to reprocess the PCR reads, holding one entry per CDR3 protein. The table has roughly 8,000 distinct CDR3 sequences, around 30% seen once. Sequenced: naive CD8+ T cells from blood, with Jurkat cell RNA spiked in. Indicated subset: FACS-sorted CD8+CD4-CCR7+CD45RA+ naive T cells. The origin of the receptors is a human donor in good health. Some libraries in this study had Jurkat cell RNA spiked in.

The chain joins TRBV20-1 to TRBJ1-1; D is undetermined. Germline CDR1 reads DFQATT; CDR2 reads SNEGSKA (reference sequence). The CDR3 loop spans 14 amino acids. V lost 8 bases and J lost 0, with 16 bases in between. In DNA, the CDR3 is TGCAGTTCAATGGGGAAGCCTATGAACACTGAAGCTTTCTTT. Its translation is CSSMGKPMNTEAFF.

The genes are TRBV10-3 and TRBJ2-7, with a weak D call TRBD1 (5 bases). Germline V lookup: CDR1 ENHRY, CDR2 SYGVKD. Trimming took 3 bases from V and 6 from J, leaving 15 bases between them. This CDR3 is 14 amino acids long. The CDR3 loop is CAISDPGLGAEQYF. CDR3 in DNA: TGTGCCATCAGTGACCCCGGCCTTGGGGCCGAGCAGTACTTC.

This clonotype rates as medium-sized. The chain links TRBV4-3 to TRBJ2-7; the D gene is possibly TRBD1 (5 bases). Germline loops: CDR1 LGHNA, CDR2 YSLEER. V was cut by 1 base and J by 7 bases, with 20 bases left in between. The CDR3 extends over 16 amino acids. The CDR3 DNA is TGCGCCAGCAGCCAAGTAGGTCAGGGAAGTTCGAGGGAGCAGTACTTC. Protein: CASSQVGQGSSREQYF.

This chain uses TRBV6-5 with TRBJ2-7; 8 bases line up with TRBD1. Germline V gene lookup returns CDR1 MNHEY and CDR2 SVGAGI. V shed 4 bases, J shed 3 bases, and the junction held 17 bases outside the gene matches. The CDR3 has 18 amino acids. The CDR3 is CASSFIPRNRGESYEQYF. CDR3 nucleotide sequence: TGTGCCAGCAGTTTCATTCCCAGAAACAGGGGGGAAAGCTACGAGCAGTACTTC.

Worth noting for this clonotype: One end of the junction is discordant with germline, which a read error may explain. This chain uses TRBV6-5 with TRBJ1-5; D is uncertain. The CDR3 covers 13 residues. CDR1 and CDR2 (germline): MNHEY, SVGAGI. CDR3 bases: TGTGCCAGCAGTGCGAATAGCTATCAGCCCCAGCATTTT. This translates into CASSANSYQPQHF.

This clonotype was recorded a few times. This sequence joins TRBV6-1 and TRBJ1-5; no clear D. The germline gives CDR1 MNHNS, CDR2 SASEGT. V was pared by 1 base and J by 0 bases, with 7 bases between. The CDR3 runs 15 residues. The CDR3: CASSEGRYSNQPQHF. CDR3 DNA sequence: TGTGCCAGCAGTGAAGGGAGGTATAGCAATCAGCCCCAGCATTTT.

The chain uses TRBV11-2 and TRBJ2-1; D is unclear. The germline V gene has CDR1 SGHAT and CDR2 FQNNGV. The CDR3 is 14 residues long. V gave up 3 bases and J gave up 9 bases, with 15 bases separating them. CDR3 amino acids: CASSFLGTPPEQFF. The CDR3 region has the DNA TGTGCCAGCAGCTTTTTGGGTACCCCCCCTGAGCAGTTCTTC.